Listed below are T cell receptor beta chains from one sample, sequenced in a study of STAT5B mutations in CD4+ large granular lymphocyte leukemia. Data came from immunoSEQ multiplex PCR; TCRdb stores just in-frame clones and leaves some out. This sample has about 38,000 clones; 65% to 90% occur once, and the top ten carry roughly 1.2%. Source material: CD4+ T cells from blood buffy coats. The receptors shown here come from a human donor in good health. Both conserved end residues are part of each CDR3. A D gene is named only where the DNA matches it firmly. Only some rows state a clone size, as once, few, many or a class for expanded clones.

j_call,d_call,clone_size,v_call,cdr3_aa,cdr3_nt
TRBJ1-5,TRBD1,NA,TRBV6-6,CASSYHRGLQPQHF,TGTGCCAGCAGTTACCACAGGGGATTGCAGCCCCAGCATTTT
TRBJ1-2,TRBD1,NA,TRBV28,CASRQQGANYGYTF,TGTGCCAGCAGACAACAGGGGGCGAACTATGGCTACACCTTC
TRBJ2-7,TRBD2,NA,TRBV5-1,CASSLLAGGQSSYEQYF,TGCGCCAGCAGCTTACTAGCGGGGGGTCAGAGCTCCTACGAGCAGTACTTC
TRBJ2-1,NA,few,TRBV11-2,CASSLAGNNEQFF,TGTGCCAGCAGCTTAGCGGGGAACAATGAGCAGTTCTTC
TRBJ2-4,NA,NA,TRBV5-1,CASSLRPGKNIQYF,TGCGCCAGCAGCTTGAGACCAGGGAAGAACATTCAGTACTTC
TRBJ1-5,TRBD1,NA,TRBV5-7,CASSLEGQGNQPQHF,TGTGCCAGCAGCTTGGAGGGACAGGGTAATCAGCCCCAGCATTTT
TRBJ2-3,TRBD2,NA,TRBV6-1,CASSPTSGGAETQYF,TGTGCCAGCAGCCCTACTAGCGGGGGGGCGGAGACGCAGTATTTT
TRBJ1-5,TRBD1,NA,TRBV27,CASSSSSPGDRGRRQPQHF,TGTGCCAGCAGTTCATCATCCCCAGGGGACAGGGGGCGACGTCAGCCCCAGCATTTT
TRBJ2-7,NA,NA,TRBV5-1,CASSGTSGDNYEQYF,TGCGCCAGCAGCGGAACAAGCGGGGACAACTACGAGCAGTACTTC
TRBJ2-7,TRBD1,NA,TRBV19,CASSIRTGVEQYF,TGTGCCAGTAGTATACGGACAGGGGTCGAGCAGTACTTC
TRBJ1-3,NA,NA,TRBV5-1,CASSLDGDSGNTIYF,TGCGCCAGCAGCTTGGACGGGGACTCTGGAAACACCATATATTTT